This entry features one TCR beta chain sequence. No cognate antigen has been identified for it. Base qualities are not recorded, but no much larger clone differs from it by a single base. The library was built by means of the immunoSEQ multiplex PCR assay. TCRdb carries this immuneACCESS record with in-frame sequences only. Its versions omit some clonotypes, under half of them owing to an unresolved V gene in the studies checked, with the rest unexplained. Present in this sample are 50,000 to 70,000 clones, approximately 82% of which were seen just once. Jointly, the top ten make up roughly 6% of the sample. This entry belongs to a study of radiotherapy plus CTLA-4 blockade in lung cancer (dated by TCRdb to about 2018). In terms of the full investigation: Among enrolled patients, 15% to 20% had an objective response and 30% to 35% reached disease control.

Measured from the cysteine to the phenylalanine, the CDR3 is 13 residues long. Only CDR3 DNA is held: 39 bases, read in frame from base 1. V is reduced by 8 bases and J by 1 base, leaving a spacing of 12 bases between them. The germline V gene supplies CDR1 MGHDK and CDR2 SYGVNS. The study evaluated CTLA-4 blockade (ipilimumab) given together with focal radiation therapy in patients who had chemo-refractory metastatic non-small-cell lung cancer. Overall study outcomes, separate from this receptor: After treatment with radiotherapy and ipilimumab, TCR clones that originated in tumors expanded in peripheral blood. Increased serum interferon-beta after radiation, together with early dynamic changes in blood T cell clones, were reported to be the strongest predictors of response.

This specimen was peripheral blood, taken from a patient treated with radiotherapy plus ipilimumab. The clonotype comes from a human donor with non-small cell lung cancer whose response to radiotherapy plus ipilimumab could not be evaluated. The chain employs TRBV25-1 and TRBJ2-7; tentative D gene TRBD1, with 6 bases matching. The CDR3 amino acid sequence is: CASLNRDSYEQYF. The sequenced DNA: TGTGCCAGCTTAAACAGGGATTCCTACGAGCAGTACTTC.